A single sample gave rise to the 9 T cell receptor beta chains below, sequenced in a study of neurological immune-mediated disorders. Using its own MiXCR run on the 5' RACE reads, TCRdb lists one record per CDR3 protein. The sample has around 31,000 distinct CDR3 sequences; less than 5% are singletons. The specimen sequenced was CD4+ T cells from blood. Source of these receptors: a woman aged 40 to 50 in good health.

This clonotype occurred many times. The gene calls are TRBV27 and TRBJ1-2; TRBD1 is a possible D gene (5 bases). The CDR3 is made up of 15 amino acids. V lost 2 bases, J lost 8 bases, and 18 bases lay in between. Looked up from germline, CDR1 is MNHEY and CDR2 is SMNVEV (reference sequence). CDR3 loop: CASSLGYGRGGGYTF. CDR3 sequence (DNA): TGTGCCAGCAGTTTAGGGTATGGCCGTGGGGGAGGCTACACCTTC.

This clonotype was found many times. The chain carries TRBV18 and TRBJ1-1; D is undetermined. Between the trimmed V and J ends, which lost 8 bases and 0 bases, there was a span of 10 bases. From germline, CDR1 is KGHSH and CDR2 LQKENI. The CDR3 has 13 residues. CDR3 nucleotides: TGTGCCAGCCGCGGGGTTATGAACACTGAAGCTTTCTTT. It codes for CASRGVMNTEAFF.

At least ten counts were recorded for this clonotype. The chain employs TRBV28 and TRBJ2-2; 7 bases fit TRBD1. The CDR3 contains 15 residues. The V and J ends lost 4 bases and 4 bases, in that order; junction bases with no gene match: 6. Germline V gives CDR1 MDHEN, CDR2 SYDVKM. The CDR3 reads CASSSGQVRTGELFF. As DNA, the CDR3 is TGTGCCAGCAGTTCCGGACAGGTCCGCACCGGGGAGCTGTTTTTT.

The CDR3 region is CASSQAASGAETQYF. The CDR3 coding sequence is TGCGCCAGCAGCCAAGCGGCTAGCGGGGCCGAGACCCAGTACTTC. The rearrangement uses TRBV4-1 and TRBJ2-5; 9 nucleotides match TRBD2. Germline V CDR1 and CDR2: MGHRA, YSYEKL. The CDR3 covers 15 residues. V shed 1 base, J shed 5 bases, and the junction held 5 bases outside the gene matches.

This clonotype was detected ten times or more. This chain uses TRBV5-1 with TRBJ2-5; possibly TRBD2 for D (5 bases). Between the trimmed V and J ends, which lost 0 bases and 4 bases, there was a span of 13 bases. The germline gives CDR1 SGHRS, CDR2 YFSETQ. The CDR3 contains 15 residues. The CDR3 nucleotides are TGCGCCAGCAGCTTGGGAGGAAGGACTGGAGAGACCCAGTACTTC. Translation gives CASSLGGRTGETQYF.

This clonotype was observed at least ten times. The gene calls are TRBV12-3 or TRBV12-4 and TRBJ2-7; unclear D gene. CDR3 size: 12 residues. Trimming took off 2 bases at V and 7 bases at J, with 9 bases between the two ends. The CDR3 DNA reads as TGTGCCAGCAGTTTAAGGTGGTGGGAGCAGTACTTC. Translation gives CASSLRWWEQYF.

The table lists this clonotype with many counts. The V call is TRBV7-2, the J call TRBJ1-1, with D hard to call. The V gene lost 6 bases and the J gene lost 1 base, with 15 bases spanning the gap. The CDR3 consists of 15 residues. Germline lookup yields CDR1 SGHTA and CDR2 FQGNSA. CDR3 sequence reads: CASSQHRGSNTEAFF. CDR3 nucleotide sequence: TGTGCCAGCAGTCAACACCGAGGATCGAACACTGAAGCTTTCTTT.

This clonotype has a handful of counts. The V gene is TRBV4-1, the J gene TRBJ1-1; D is undetermined. The V gene lost 1 base and the J gene lost 6 bases, with 9 bases spanning the gap. The CDR3 totals 13 residues. The germline CDR1 and CDR2 sequences are MGHRA and YSYEKL. CDR3 sequence (DNA): TGCGCCAGCAGCCAAGTGCGGTCGTCTGAAGCTTTCTTT. This translates into CASSQVRSSEAFF.

There are many counts of this clonotype. V gene TRBV6-5 combines with J gene TRBJ1-5; 7 nucleotides agree with TRBD1. The CDR3 runs to 15 residues. The V gene's germline CDR1 is MNHEY and CDR2 SVGAGI. Trimming took 5 bases from V and 5 from J; bases not matched to a gene: 9. CDR3 in amino acids: CASSSRGGWDQPQHF. DNA for the CDR3: TGTGCCAGCAGTAGCAGGGGGGGATGGGATCAGCCCCAGCATTTT.